These 9 T cell receptor beta chains originate from one sample sequenced in a study of T cell responses to AZD1222 COVID-19 vaccine (dated by TCRdb to the early 2020s). What the time point label conveys for this sample: baseline before first vaccination. Libraries were prepared through the immunoSEQ multiplex PCR assay. The source is immuneACCESS, and TCRdb retained only in-frame sequences with V and J called. Part of the clones is not carried over; for the studies checked, unresolved V genes explain less than half of this, and the remainder is unexplained. Here the sample has 92,000 or so clones; 75% to 90% occur a single time. The ten most abundant clones make up roughly 24% of the sample. The sequences come from peripheral blood, collected on day 0 of AZD1222 vaccination. Source of these receptors: an adult in good health.

This clone was detected only a few times. The chain uses TRBV6-5 and TRBJ1-1; the D gene is possibly TRBD1 (5 bases). The V gene lost 5 bases and the J gene lost 8 bases, with 9 bases spanning the gap. CDR1 and CDR2 (germline): MNHEY, SVGAGI. The CDR3 spans 11 residues. The CDR3 DNA follows: TGTGCCAGCAGTCTCCGGGGGGAAGCTTTCTTT. Encoded protein: CASSLRGEAFF.

The J gene is TRBJ1-6, the V gene TRBV10-3, with D perhaps TRBD1 (5 bases). The germline CDR1 and CDR2 sequences are ENHRY and SYGVKD. The CDR3 is made up of 14 amino acids. V was pared by 4 bases and J by 8 bases, with 12 bases between. The CDR3 here is CAISAGPRDSPLHF. The CDR3 nucleotides read TGTGCCATCAGTGCGGGACCCCGGGATTCACCCCTCCACTTT.

The V gene is TRBV24-1, the J gene TRBJ2-7, with TRBD1 as a possible D gene (6 bases). CDR1 KGHDR and CDR2 SFDVKD come from the germline V gene. CDR3 length equals 12 residues. Between the trimmed V and J ends, which lost 9 bases and 4 bases, there was a span of 12 bases. The CDR3: CATSGTSYEQYF. The CDR3 nucleotides are TGTGCCACCTCCGGGACATCGTACGAGCAGTACTTC.

The chain links TRBV10-3 to TRBJ2-2; perhaps D is TRBD1 or TRBD2 (6 bases each). With 8 bases removed from V and 7 bases from J, the gap between germline ends came to 20 bases. The CDR3 consists of 15 residues. Germline CDR1 and CDR2: ENHRY and SYGVKD. CDR3 region: CAIPKDGGPGGELFF. The CDR3 region has the DNA TGTGCCATCCCAAAGGACGGGGGCCCGGGCGGGGAGCTGTTTTTT.

The chain is built from TRBV28 and TRBJ2-3; 8 nucleotides align to TRBD2. The CDR3 covers 15 residues. The V and J ends lost 5 bases and 2 bases, in that order; junction bases with no gene match: 6. The germline gives CDR1 MDHEN, CDR2 SYDVKM. The CDR3 DNA follows: TGTGCCAGCAGTCCCGGGACTAGTTTCACAGATACGCAGTATTTT. This sequence encodes CASSPGTSFTDTQYF.

The chain joins TRBV21-1 to TRBJ2-5; the table gives TRBD2 as D, unverified against the DNA. TRBV21-1 is tagged as a pseudogene. The CDR3 is made up of 18 amino acids. The CDR3 is CASSKGAPRAGRKETQYF. In nucleotides, the CDR3 is TGTGCCAGCAGCAAAGGGGCCCCAAGGGCAGGGAGGAAAGAGACCCAGTACTTC.

The rearrangement uses TRBV6-2 or TRBV6-3 and TRBJ1-4; a weak D match, TRBD1 (5 bases). This CDR3 has 13 residues. V dropped 6 bases and J dropped 11 bases, with 16 bases sitting between them. The germline V gene encodes CDR1 MNHEY and CDR2 SVGEGT. CDR3 protein: CASSPLRGDKLFF. The CDR3 DNA is TGTGCCAGCAGCCCTCTCCGAGGGGATAAACTGTTTTTT.

This chain joins TRBV9 and TRBJ2-1; TRBD1 aligns across 8 bases. The V and J ends lost 4 bases and 8 bases, in that order; junction bases with no gene match: 8. The CDR3 is 14 amino acids. Germline V gene lookup returns CDR1 SGDLS and CDR2 YYNGEE. CDR3 amino acids: CASSSRTGKDEQFF. For the CDR3, the DNA is TGTGCCAGCAGCTCCCGGACAGGGAAGGATGAGCAGTTCTTC.

The chain employs TRBV9 and TRBJ1-2, with a possible D match to TRBD1 (5 bases). CDR1 is SGDLS and CDR2 is YYNGEE in the germline V gene. The CDR3 totals 15 residues. V was shortened by 3 bases and J by 3 bases, with 15 bases between the two germline ends. CDR3 nucleotide sequence: TGTGCCAGCAGCGGCCGACAGATACGGGACTATGGCTACACCTTC. As protein: CASSGRQIRDYGYTF.